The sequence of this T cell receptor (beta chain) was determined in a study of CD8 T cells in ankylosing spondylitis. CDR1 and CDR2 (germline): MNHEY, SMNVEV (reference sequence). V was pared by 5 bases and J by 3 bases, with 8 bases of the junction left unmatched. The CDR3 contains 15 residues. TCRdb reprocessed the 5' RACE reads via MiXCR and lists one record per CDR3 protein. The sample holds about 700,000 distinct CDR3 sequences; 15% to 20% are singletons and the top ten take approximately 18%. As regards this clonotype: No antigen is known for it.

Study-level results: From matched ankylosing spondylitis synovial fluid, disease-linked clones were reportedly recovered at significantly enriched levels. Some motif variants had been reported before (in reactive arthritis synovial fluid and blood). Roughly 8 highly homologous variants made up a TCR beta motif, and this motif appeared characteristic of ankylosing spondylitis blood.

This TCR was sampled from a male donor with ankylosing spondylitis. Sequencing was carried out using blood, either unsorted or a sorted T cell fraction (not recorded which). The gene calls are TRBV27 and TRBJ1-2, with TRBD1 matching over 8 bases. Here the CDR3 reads CASSTQGAVDYGYTF. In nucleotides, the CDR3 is TGTGCCAGCAGTACCCAGGGGGCGGTGGACTATGGCTACACCTTC.